This is a list of T cell receptor beta chains from one sample in a study of blood T cell repertoires in COVID-19. The assay was immunoSEQ multiplex PCR, and TCRdb's table has in-frame clones only and misses some. This table has about 130,000 clones, around 76% appearing once. Sequenced material: peripheral blood. These receptor sequences come from a human donor in a cohort sampled during active COVID-19. CDR3s leave out the opening cysteine and the closing phenylalanine or tryptophan.

v_gene,CDR3aa
TRBV30,AWSVRGNQPQH
TRBV5-1,ASSSNSGWVNYGYT
TRBV12-3/TRBV12-4,ASSGASGYT
TRBV5-4,ASSDPTGVNTEAF
TRBV7-9,ASSLQGQNYGYT
TRBV7-2,ASSLEPYGYSGNTIY
TRBV18,ASSPPRRIRGYT
TRBV27,ASGIGQGNQPQH
TRBV5-1,ASSFTGTAYEQY
TRBV15,ATSRVAGNEQF
TRBV5-1,ASSYTTTTNTGELF
TRBV7-9,ASTRVGDYEQY
TRBV7-9,ASSSWTGGGSPLH
TRBV5-4,ASSITSPNEQF
TRBV24-1,ATREDSTGYT
TRBV3-1/TRBV3-2,ASSQDVLTGMETQY
TRBV5-1,ASSPLQGPYNEQF
TRBV2,ASSDTSVRGSEQF
TRBV2,ASSERDTRNTGELF
TRBV9,ASSVSGLTGTPLH
TRBV2,ASRSGVGGNSPLH
TRBV5-6,ASSLRENQPQH
TRBV10-3,AISDPTGGDFVNTEAF
TRBV5-4,ASSREGYEQY
TRBV11-2,ASSREFGNTEAF
TRBV7-2,ASSFSDRGRSPLH
TRBV14,ASSQATRGGYT
TRBV19,ASTSSSYNSPLH
TRBV28,ASSLAGQGGDQPQH
TRBV7-9,ASSSLAGGSYNEQF
TRBV6-5,ASSYSVGSSYEQY
TRBV11-2,ASSYGTTNEQF
TRBV2,ASRAGGNYGYT
TRBV19,ASSPRTARNQPQH
TRBV6-1,ASSEEGGVAEAF
TRBV10-1,ASSGSGGKNQT
TRBV6-5,ASSLGDSQGTQY
TRBV18,ASSRDRGDEQY
TRBV12-3/TRBV12-4,ASSLQGWHEQF
TRBV13,ASSHQIARFHREQF
TRBV4-2,ASSQQQGQPQH
TRBV5-1,ASSFGGAPYEQY
TRBV2,ASLEGGEYGYT
TRBV2,ASRVTPTYEQY
TRBV10-3,AISVDRNTEAF
TRBV28,ASSLAGLYGYT
TRBV30,AWGLGGYTEAF
TRBV12-3/TRBV12-4,ASSFWGPYGYT
TRBV5-6,ASSPRGGTQY